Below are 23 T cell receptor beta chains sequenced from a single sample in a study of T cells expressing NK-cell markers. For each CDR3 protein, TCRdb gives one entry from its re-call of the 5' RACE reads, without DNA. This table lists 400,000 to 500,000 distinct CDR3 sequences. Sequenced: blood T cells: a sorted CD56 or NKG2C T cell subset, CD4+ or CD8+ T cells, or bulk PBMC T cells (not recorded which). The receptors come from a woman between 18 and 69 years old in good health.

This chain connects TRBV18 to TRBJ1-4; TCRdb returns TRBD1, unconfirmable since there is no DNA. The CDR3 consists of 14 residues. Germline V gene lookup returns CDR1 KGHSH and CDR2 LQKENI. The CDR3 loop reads CASSPRDGREKLFF.

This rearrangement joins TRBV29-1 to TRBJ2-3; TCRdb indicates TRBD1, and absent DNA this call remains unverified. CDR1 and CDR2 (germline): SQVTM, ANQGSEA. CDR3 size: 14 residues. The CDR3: CSLRGDKSTDTQYF.

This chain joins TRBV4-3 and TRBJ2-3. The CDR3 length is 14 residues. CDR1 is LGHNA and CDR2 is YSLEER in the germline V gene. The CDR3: CASSQRGGTDTQYF.

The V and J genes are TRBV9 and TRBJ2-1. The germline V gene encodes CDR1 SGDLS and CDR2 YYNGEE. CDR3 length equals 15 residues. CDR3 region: CASSVAVSSYNEQFF.

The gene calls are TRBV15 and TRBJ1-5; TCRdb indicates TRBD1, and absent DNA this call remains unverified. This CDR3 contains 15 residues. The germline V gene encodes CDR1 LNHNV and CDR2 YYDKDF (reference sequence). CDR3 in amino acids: CATSREAQGNQPQHF.

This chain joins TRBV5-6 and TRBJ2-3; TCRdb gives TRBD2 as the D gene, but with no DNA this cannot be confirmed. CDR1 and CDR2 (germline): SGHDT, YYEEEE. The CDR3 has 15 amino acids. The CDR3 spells CASGRTRALADTQYF.

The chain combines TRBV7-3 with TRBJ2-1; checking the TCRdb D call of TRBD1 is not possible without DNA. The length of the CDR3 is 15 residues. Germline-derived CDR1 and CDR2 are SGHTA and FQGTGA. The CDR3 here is CASSLRQGGQGEQFF.

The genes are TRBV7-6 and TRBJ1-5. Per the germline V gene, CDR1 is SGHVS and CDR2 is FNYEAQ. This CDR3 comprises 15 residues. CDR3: CASSLAPNSNQPQHF.

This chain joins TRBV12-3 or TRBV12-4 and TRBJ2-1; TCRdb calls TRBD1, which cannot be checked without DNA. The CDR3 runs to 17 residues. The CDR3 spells CASIPLQGTGFVHEQFF.

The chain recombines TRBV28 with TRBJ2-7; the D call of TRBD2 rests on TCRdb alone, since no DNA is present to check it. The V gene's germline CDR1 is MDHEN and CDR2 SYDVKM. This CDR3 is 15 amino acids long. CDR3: CASSFRGGRAGDQYF.

The CDR3: CASSKDQRYEQFF. The gene calls are TRBV21-1 and TRBJ2-1. TRBV21-1 is labeled a pseudogene. The CDR3 is 13 amino acids.

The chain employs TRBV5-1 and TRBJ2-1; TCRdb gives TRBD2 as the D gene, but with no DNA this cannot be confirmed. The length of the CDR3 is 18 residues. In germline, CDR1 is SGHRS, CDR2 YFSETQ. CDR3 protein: CASSLSLAGMTTYNEQFF.

CDR3 sequence reads: CASSPGGGNEQSF. This sequence joins TRBV5-4 and TRBJ2-1; TCRdb outputs TRBD2, but without DNA this stays unchecked. The CDR3 is made up of 13 amino acids. CDR1 is SGHNT, CDR2 YYREEE, per germline (reference sequence).

CDR3 sequence: CNGSGSLDTQYF. This rearrangement joins TRBV29-1 to TRBJ2-3; lacking DNA, the TRBD2 call made by TCRdb goes unchecked. Germline V CDR1 and CDR2: SQVTM, ANQGSEA. The CDR3 extends over 12 amino acids.

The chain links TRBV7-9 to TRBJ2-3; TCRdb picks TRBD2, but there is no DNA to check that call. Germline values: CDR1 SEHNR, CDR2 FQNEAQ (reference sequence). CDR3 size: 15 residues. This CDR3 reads CASSSAGSSTDTQYF.

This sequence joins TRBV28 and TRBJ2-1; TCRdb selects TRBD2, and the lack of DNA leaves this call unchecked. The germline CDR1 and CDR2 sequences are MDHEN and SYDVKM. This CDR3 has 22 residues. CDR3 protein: CASSSGAVAFLAGGSSFNEQFF.

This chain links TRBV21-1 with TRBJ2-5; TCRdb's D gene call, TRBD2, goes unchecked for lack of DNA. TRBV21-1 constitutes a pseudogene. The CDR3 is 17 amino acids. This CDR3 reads CASSKACREGNQETQYF.

Here the CDR3 reads CAISGAGGNSPLHF. The V gene is TRBV10-3, the J gene TRBJ1-6; without DNA, the TCRdb call of TRBD1 cannot be checked. Germline lookup yields CDR1 ENHRY and CDR2 SYGVKD. The CDR3 totals 14 residues.

CDR3 protein: CSARGFDGSSYEQYF. The chain recombines TRBV20-1 with TRBJ2-7. The germline gives CDR1 DFQATT, CDR2 SNEGSKA (reference sequence). CDR3 length: 15 residues.

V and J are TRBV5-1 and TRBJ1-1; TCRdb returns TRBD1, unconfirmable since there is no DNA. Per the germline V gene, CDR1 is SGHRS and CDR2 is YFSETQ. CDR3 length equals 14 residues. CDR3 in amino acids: CASSLEGVYTEAFF. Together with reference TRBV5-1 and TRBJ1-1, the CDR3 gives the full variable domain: KAGVTQTPRYLIKTRGQQVTLSCSPISGHRSVSWYQQTPGQGLQFLFEYFSETQRNKGNFPGRFSGRQFSNSRSEMNVSTLELGDSALYLCASSLEGVYTEAFFGQGTRLTVV.

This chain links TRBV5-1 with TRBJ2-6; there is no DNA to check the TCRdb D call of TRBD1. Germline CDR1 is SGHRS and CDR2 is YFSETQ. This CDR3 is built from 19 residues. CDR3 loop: CASGLVGQGTLSGANVLTF.

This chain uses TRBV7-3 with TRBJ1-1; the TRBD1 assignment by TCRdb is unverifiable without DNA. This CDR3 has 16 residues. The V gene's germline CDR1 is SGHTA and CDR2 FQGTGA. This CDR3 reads CASSFGWVGGKAEAFF.

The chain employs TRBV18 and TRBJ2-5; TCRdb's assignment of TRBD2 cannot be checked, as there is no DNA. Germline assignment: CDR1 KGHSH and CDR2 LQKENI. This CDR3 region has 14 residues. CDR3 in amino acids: CASSPGTLQETQYF.